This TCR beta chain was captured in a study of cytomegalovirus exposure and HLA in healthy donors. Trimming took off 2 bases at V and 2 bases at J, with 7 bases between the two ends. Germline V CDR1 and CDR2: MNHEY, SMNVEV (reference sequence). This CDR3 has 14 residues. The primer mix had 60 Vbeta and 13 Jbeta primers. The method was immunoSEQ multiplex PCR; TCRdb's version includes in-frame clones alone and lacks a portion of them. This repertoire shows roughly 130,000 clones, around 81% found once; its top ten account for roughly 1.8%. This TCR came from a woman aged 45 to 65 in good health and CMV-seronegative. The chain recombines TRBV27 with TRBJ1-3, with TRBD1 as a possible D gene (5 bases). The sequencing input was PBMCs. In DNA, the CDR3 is TGTGCCAGCAGTTTAGGAGGGGCTGGAAACACCATATATTTT. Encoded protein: CASSLGGAGNTIYF.